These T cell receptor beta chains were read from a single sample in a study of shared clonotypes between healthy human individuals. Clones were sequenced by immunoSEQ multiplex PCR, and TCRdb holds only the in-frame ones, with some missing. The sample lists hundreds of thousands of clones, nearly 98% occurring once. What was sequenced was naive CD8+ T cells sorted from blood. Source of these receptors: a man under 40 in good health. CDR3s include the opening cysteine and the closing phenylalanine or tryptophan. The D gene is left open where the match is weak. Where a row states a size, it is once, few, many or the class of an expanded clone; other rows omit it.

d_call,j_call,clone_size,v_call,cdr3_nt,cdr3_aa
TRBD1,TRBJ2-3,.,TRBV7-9,TGTGCCAGCAGCTCTACAGGGGGCGGCACAGATACGCAGTATTTT,CASSSTGGGTDTQYF
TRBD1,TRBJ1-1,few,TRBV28,TGTGCCAGCAGTTTTGGGACAGGAGAAGCTTTCTTT,CASSFGTGEAFF
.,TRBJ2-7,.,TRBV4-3,TGCGCCAGCAGCCAAACTCTAGCGTCAATCCACGAGCAGTACTTC,CASSQTLASIHEQYF
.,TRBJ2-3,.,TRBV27,TGTGCCAGCAGCGGTATCAGACGTGATACGCAGTATTTT,CASSGIRRDTQYF
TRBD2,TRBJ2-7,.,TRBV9,TGTGCCAGCAGCCCCGCTAGCGGGAGGGCGGGCGAGCAGTACTTC,CASSPASGRAGEQYF
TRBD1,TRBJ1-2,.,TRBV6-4,TGTGCCAGCGGGTACCCCTGGGGGACAGGGGTTAACTATGGCTACACCTTC,CASGYPWGTGVNYGYTF
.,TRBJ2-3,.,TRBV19,TGTGCCCGGGTCGACCGGGCAGATACGCAGTATTTT,CARVDRADTQYF
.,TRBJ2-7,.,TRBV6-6,TGTGCCAGCAGAACACCACACTACGAGCAGTACTTC,CASRTPHYEQYF
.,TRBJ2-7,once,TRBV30,TGTGCCTGGAGTCGGCCCGGACGTTACTTC,CAWSRPGRYF
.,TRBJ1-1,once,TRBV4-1,TGCGCCAGCAGCCAACCCTGGACCCGGTTGGGGACTGAAGCTTTCTTT,CASSQPWTRLGTEAFF
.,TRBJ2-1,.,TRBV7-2,TGTGCCAGCGGGCAGCGCTCCTACAATGAGCAGTTCTTC,CASGQRSYNEQFF
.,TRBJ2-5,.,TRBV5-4,TGTGCCAGCAGCTTTTCACCGGGGGCCCAAGAGACCCAGTACTTC,CASSFSPGAQETQYF
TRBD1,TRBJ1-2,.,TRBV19,TGTGCCAGTAGTATGCTGCTACGGCAGGGGGCGTTCTATGGCTACACCTTC,CASSMLLRQGAFYGYTF
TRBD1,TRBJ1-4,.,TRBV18,TGTGCCAGCTCACCTTGGACAGGGGACGAAAAACTGTTTTTT,CASSPWTGDEKLFF
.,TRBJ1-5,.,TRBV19,TGTGCCAGTAACACTAAATATAGCAATCAGCCCCAGCATTTT,CASNTKYSNQPQHF
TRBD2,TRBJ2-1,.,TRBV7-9,TGTGCCAGCAGCCCCCCGTCTAGCGGGATGACCTACAATGAGCAGTTCTTC,CASSPPSSGMTYNEQFF
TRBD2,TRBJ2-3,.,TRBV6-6,TGTGCCAGCAGTTATGGTACTAGCGGAGGAGATACGCAGTATTTT,CASSYGTSGGDTQYF
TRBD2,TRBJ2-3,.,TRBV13,TGTGCCAGCAGCCCGCGGGAGGCGTTCGGAGATACGCAGTATTTT,CASSPREAFGDTQYF
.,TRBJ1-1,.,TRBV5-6,TGTGCCAGCAGCTCCCGGGGACTTACGAACACTGAAGCTTTCTTT,CASSSRGLTNTEAFF
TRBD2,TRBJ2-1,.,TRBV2,TGTGCCAGCAGTGCGCCGGTCCTCGGGAGGCCTCACAATGAGCAGTTCTTC,CASSAPVLGRPHNEQFF
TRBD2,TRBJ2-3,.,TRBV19,TGTGCCAGTAGTTACGGACTAGCGGGAGGGCGGGGCACAGATACGCAGTATTTT,CASSYGLAGGRGTDTQYF
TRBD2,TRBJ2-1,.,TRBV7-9,TGTGCCAGCAGCGGAGGGCCCCTCGGCGCGGGAGACAGTGAGCAGTTCTTC,CASSGGPLGAGDSEQFF
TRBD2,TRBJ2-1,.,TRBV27,TGTGCCAGCGGGACTAGCGGAGACAATGAGCAGTTCTTC,CASGTSGDNEQFF
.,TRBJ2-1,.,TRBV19,TGTGCCAGTACACTCACCGGGGGAAGCGATGAGCAGTTCTTC,CASTLTGGSDEQFF
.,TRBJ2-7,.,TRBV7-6,TGTGCCAGCAGCTCAGCGGGCCCAACCTACGAGCAGTACTTC,CASSSAGPTYEQYF
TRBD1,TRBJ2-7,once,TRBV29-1,TGCAGCGTTGTTGGACAGGGGACATCCGAGCAGTACTTC,CSVVGQGTSEQYF
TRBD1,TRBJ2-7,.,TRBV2,TGTGCCAGCAGTGACCGACCACTACAGGGGTATACCTACGAGCAGTACTTC,CASSDRPLQGYTYEQYF
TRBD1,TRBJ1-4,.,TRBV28,TGTGCCAGCAGCCCTATTCTTGGGACAGGGGGAGAAAAACTGTTTTTT,CASSPILGTGGEKLFF
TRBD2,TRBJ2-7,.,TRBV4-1,TGCGCCAGCAGTAGCGGGTCCCTTTCCTACGAGCAGTACTTC,CASSSGSLSYEQYF
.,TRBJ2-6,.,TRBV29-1,TGCAGCGTTGAACGGATCTCTGGGGCCAACGTCCTGACTTTC,CSVERISGANVLTF
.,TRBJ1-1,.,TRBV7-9,TGTGCCAGCAGGTTAGGTCCGGGGGAGGGGGAAGGCACTGAAGCTTTCTTT,CASRLGPGEGEGTEAFF
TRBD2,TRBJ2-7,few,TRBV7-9,TGTGCCAGCAGCTTAGGGGAGCGGGGTGCCTACGAGCAGTACTTC,CASSLGERGAYEQYF
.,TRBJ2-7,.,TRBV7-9,TGTGCCAGCAGCCCACCCGGAGGGAGGAGCTCCTACGAGCAGTACTTC,CASSPPGGRSSYEQYF
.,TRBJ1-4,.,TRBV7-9,TGTGCCAGCAGCTCGCCAGGGGCGGCTAATGAAAAACTGTTTTTT,CASSSPGAANEKLFF
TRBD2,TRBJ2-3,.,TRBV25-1,TGTGCCAGCAGTGATCTGCGGGAGAACACAGATACGCAGTATTTT,CASSDLRENTDTQYF
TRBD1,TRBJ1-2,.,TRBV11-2,TGTGCCAGCAGCCCGGGGAGGGGACAGAAAGCTGGCTACACCTTC,CASSPGRGQKAGYTF
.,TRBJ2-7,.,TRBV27,TGTGCCAGCAGTTCGGGGCCCTTCGGGTCCTACGAGCAGTACTTC,CASSSGPFGSYEQYF
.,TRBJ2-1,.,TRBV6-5,TGTGCCAGCAGTTACTCTCGGGTAAATGAGCAGTTCTTC,CASSYSRVNEQFF
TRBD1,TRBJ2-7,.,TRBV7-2,TGTGCCAGCAGAGGACAGGTGCTGGACGAGCAGTACTTC,CASRGQVLDEQYF
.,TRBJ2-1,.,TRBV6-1,TGTGCCATACCCCTGGGGAATGAGCAGTTCTTC,CAIPLGNEQFF